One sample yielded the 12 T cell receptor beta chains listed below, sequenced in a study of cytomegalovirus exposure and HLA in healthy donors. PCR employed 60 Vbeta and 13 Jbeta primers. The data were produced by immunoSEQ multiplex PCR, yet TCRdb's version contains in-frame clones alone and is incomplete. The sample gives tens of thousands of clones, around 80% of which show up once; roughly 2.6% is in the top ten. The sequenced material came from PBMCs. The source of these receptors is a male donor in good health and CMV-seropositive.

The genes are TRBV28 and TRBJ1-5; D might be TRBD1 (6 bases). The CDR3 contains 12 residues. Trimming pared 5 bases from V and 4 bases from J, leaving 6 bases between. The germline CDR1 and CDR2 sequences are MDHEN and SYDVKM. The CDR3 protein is CASSDRNQPQHF. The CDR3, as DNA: TGTGCCAGCAGTGACAGGAATCAGCCCCAGCATTTT.

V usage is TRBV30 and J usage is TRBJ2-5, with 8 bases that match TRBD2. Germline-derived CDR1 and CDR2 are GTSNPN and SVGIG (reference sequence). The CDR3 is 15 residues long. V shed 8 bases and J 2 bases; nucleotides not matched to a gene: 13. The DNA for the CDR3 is TGTGCCCGGGACGGGAGGTTAGCGGGGCAAGAGACCCAGTACTTC. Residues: CARDGRLAGQETQYF.

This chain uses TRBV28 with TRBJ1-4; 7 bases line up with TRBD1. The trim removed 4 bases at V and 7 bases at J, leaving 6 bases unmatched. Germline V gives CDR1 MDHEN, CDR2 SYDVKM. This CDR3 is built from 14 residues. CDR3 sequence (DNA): TGTGCCAGCAGTTCAGGGGGGTGGGGTGAAAAACTGTTTTTT. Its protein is CASSSGGWGEKLFF.

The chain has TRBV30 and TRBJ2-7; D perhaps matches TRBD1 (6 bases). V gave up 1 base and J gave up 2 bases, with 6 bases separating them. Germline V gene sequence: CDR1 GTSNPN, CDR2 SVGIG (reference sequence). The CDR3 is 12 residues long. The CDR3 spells CAWSGQAYEQYF. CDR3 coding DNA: TGTGCCTGGAGTGGACAGGCCTACGAGCAGTACTTC.

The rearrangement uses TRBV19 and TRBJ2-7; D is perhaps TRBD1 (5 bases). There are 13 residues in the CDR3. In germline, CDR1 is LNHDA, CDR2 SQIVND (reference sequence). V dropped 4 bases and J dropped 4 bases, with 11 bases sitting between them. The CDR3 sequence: CASSTQVSYEQYF. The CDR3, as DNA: TGTGCCAGTAGTACACAGGTATCTTACGAGCAGTACTTC. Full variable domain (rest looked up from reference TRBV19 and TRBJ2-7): DGGITQSPKYLFRKEGQNVTLSCEQNLNHDAMYWYRQDPGQGLRLIYYSQIVNDFQKGDIAEGYSVSREKKESFPLTVTSAQKNPTAFYLCASSTQVSYEQYFGPGTRLTVT.

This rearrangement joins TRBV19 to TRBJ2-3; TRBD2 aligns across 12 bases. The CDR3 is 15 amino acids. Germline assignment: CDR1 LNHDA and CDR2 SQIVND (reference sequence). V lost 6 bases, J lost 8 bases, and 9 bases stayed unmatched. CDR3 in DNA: TGTGCCAGTAGGAAACTAGCGGGAGGACTGGGTACGCAGTATTTT. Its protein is CASRKLAGGLGTQYF.

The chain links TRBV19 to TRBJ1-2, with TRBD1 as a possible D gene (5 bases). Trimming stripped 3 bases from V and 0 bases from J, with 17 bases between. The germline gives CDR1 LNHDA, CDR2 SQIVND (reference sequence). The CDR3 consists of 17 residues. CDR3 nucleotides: TGTGCCAGTAGTATCTTCTTTCGACAGAAAGCTAACTATGGCTACACCTTC. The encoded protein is CASSIFFRQKANYGYTF.

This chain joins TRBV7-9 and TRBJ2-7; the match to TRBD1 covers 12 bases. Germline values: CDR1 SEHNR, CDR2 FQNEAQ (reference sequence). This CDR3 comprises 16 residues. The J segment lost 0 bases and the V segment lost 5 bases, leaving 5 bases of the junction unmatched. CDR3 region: CASSRGTGGLSYEQYF. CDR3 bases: TGTGCCAGCAGCAGAGGGACAGGGGGCCTCTCCTACGAGCAGTACTTC.

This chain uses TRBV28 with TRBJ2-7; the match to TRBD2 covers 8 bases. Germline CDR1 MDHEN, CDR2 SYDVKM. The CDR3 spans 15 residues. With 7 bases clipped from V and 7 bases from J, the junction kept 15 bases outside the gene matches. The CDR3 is CASNTGGPFRGEQYF. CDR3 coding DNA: TGTGCCAGCAATACGGGAGGGCCCTTCCGTGGGGAGCAGTACTTC.

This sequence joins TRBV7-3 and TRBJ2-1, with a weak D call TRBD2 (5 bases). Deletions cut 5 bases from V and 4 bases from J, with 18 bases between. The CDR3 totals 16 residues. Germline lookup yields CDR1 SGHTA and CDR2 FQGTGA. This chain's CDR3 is CASSPRSGTGYNEQFF. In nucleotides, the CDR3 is TGTGCCAGCAGCCCGCGGAGCGGAACCGGATACAATGAGCAGTTCTTC.

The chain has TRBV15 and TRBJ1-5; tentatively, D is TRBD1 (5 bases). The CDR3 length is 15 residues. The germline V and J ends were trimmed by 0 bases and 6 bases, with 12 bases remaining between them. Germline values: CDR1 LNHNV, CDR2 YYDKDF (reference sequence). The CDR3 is CATSRDQGAAQPQHF. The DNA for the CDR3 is TGTGCCACCAGCAGAGATCAAGGGGCGGCTCAGCCCCAGCATTTT. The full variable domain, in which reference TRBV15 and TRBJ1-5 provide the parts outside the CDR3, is DAMVIQNPRYQVTQFGKPVTLSCSQTLNHNVMYWYQQKSSQAPKLLFHYYDKDFNNEADTPDNFQSRRPNTSFCFLDIRSPGLGDTAMYLCATSRDQGAAQPQHFGDGTRLSIL.

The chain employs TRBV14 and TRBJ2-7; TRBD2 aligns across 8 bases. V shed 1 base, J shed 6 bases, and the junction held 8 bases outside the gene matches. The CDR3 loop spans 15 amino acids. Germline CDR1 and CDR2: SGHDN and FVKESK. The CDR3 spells CASSQGLARTGEQYF. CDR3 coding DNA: TGTGCCAGCAGCCAAGGACTAGCGCGCACGGGCGAGCAGTACTTC.